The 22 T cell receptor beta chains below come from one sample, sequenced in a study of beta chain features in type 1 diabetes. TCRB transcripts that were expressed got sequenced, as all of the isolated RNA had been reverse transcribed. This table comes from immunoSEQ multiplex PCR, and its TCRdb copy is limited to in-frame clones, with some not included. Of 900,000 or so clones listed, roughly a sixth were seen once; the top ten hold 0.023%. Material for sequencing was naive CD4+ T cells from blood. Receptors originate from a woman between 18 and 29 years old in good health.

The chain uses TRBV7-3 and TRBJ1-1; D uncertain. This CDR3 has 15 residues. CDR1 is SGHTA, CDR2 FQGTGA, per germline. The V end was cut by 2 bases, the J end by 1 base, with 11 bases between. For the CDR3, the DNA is TGTGCCAGCAGCTTAGTACCAGAGCCGAACACTGAAGCTTTCTTT. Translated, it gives CASSLVPEPNTEAFF.

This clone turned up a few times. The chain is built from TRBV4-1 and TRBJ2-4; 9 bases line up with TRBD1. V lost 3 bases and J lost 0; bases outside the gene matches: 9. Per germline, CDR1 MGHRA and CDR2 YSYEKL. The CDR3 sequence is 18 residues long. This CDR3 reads CASSQPGQGDLAKNIQYF. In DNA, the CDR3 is TGCGCCAGCAGCCAGCCGGGACAGGGTGATCTAGCCAAAAACATTCAGTACTTC.

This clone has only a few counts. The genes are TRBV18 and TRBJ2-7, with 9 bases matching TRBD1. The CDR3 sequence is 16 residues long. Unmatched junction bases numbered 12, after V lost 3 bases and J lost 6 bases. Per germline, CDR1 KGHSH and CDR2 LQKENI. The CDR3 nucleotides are TGTGCCAGCTCACCTGGACCGGGACAGGGATCGCGCGAGCAGTACTTC. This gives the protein CASSPGPGQGSREQYF.

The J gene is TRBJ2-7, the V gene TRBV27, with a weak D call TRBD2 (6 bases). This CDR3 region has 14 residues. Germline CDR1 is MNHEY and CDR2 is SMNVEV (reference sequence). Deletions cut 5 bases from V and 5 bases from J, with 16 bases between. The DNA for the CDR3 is TGTGCCAGCAGTCCTACTTACGGGAGACACGAGCAGTACTTC. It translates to CASSPTYGRHEQYF.

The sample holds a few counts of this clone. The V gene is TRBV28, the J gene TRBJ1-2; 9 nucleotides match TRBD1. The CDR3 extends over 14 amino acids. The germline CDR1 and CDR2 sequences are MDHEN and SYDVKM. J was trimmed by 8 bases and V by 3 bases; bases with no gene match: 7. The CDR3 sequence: CASSFTGGVVGYTF. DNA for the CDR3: TGTGCCAGCAGTTTTACAGGGGGCGTGGTAGGCTACACCTTC.

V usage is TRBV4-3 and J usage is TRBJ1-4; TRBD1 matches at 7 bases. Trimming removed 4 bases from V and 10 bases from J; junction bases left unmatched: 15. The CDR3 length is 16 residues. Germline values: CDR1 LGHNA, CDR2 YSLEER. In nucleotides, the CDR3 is TGCGCCAGCAGCCTCCTATACCGGGACAGAACGGGAAAACTGTTTTTT. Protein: CASSLLYRDRTGKLFF.

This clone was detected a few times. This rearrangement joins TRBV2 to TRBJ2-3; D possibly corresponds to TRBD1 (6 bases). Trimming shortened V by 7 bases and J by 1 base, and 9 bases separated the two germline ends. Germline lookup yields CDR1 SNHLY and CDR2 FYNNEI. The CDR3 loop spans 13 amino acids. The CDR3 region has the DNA TGTGCCAGCAATTCAGGGGGCACAGATACGCAGTATTTT. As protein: CASNSGGTDTQYF.

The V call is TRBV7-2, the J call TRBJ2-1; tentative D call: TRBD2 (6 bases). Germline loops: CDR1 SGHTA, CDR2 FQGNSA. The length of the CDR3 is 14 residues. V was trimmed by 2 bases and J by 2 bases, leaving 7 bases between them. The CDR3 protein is CASSLIAAYNEQFF. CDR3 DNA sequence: TGTGCCAGCAGCTTAATAGCGGCCTACAATGAGCAGTTCTTC.

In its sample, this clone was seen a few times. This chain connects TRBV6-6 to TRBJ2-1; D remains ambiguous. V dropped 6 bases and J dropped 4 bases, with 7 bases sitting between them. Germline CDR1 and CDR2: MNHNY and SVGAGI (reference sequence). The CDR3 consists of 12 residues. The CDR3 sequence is CASSNQYNEQFF. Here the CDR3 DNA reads TGTGCCAGCAGCAACCAATACAATGAGCAGTTCTTC.

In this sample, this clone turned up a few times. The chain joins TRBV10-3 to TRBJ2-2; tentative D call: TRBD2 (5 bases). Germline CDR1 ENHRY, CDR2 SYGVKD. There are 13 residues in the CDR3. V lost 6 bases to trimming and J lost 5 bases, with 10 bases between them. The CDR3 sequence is CAISTGETGELFF. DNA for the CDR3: TGTGCCATCAGCACCGGGGAGACCGGGGAGCTGTTTTTT.

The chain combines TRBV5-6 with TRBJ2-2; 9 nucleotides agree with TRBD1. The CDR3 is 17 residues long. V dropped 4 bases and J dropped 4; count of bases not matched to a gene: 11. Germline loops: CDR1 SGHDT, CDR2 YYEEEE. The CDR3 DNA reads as TGTGCCAGCAGCCCACAGGGGGCCGGGCGAGGCACCGGGGAGCTGTTTTTT. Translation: CASSPQGAGRGTGELFF.

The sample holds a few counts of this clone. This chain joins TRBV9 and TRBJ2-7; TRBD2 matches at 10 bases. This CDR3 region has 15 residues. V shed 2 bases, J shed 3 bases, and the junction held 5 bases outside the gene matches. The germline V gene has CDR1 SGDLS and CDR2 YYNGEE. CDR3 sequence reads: CASSVGSGRIYEQYF. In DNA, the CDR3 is TGTGCCAGCAGCGTTGGTAGCGGGAGGATCTACGAGCAGTACTTC. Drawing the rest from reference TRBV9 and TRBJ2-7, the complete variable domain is DSGVTQTPKHLITATGQRVTLRCSPRSGDLSVYWYQQSLDQGLQFLIQYYNGEERAKGNILERFSAQQFPDLHSELNLSSLELGDSALYFCASSVGSGRIYEQYFGPGTRLTVT.

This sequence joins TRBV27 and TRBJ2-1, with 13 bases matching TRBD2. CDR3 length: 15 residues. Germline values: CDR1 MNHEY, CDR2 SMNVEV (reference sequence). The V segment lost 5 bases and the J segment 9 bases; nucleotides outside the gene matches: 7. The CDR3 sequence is CASSILAGGPSEQFF. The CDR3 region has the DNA TGTGCCAGCAGTATACTAGCGGGAGGGCCCAGTGAGCAGTTCTTC.

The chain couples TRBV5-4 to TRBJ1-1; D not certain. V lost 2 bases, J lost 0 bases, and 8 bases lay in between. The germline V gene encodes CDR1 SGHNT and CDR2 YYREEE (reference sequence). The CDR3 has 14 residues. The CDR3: CASSFLGMNTEAFF. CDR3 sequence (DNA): TGTGCCAGCAGCTTTTTAGGTATGAACACTGAAGCTTTCTTT.

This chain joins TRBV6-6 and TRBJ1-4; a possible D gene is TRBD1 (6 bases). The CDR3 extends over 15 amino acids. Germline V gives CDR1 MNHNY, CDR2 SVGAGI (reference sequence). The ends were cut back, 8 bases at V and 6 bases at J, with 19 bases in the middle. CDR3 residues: CASSQGMGGYEKLFF. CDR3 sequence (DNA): TGTGCCAGCTCCCAGGGGATGGGGGGTTATGAAAAACTGTTTTTT.

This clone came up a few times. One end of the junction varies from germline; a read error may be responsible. The CDR3 spells CASSTPGQGTSLASEQYF. CDR3 nucleotide sequence: TGTGCCAGCTCAACACCGGGACAGGGAACTTCTCTTGCCTCCGAGCAGTACTTC. The chain uses TRBV18 and TRBJ2-7; TRBD1 matches 9 bases. Per the germline V gene, CDR1 is KGHSH and CDR2 is LQKENI. The CDR3 has 18 amino acids.

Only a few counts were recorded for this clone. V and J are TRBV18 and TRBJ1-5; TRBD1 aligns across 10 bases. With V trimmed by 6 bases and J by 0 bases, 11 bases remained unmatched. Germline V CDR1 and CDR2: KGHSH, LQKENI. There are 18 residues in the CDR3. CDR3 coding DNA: TGTGCCAGCTCCACCGGGACAGGGGAACCTGGTAGCAATCAGCCCCAGCATTTT. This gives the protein CASSTGTGEPGSNQPQHF.

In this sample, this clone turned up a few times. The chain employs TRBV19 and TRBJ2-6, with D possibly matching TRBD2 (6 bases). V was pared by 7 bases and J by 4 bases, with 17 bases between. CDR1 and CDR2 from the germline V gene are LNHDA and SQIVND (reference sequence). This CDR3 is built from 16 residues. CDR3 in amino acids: CASMGPRGTGANVLTF. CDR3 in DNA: TGTGCCAGTATGGGCCCCCGGGGGACCGGGGCCAACGTCCTGACTTTC. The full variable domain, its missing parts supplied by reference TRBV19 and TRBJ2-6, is DGGITQSPKYLFRKEGQNVTLSCEQNLNHDAMYWYRQDPGQGLRLIYYSQIVNDFQKGDIAEGYSVSREKKESFPLTVTSAQKNPTAFYLCASMGPRGTGANVLTFGAGSRLTVL.

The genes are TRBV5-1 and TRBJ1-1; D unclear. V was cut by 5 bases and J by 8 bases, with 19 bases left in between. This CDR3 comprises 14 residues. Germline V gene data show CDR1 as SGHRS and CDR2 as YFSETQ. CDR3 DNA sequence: TGCGCCAGCAGACCGGTGGGATTGGTAGGCGAAGCTTTCTTT. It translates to CASRPVGLVGEAFF.

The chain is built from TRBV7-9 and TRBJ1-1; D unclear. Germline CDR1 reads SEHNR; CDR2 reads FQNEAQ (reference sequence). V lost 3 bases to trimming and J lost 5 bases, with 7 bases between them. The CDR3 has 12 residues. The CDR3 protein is CASSFVWTEAFF. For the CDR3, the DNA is TGTGCCAGCAGCTTTGTATGGACTGAAGCTTTCTTT.

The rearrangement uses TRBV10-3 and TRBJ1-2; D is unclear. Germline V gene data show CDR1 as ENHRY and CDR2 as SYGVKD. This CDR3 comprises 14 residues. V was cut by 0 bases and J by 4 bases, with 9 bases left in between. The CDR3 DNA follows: TGTGCCATCAGTGAGTCTAACAGAGGCTATGGCTACACCTTC. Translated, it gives CAISESNRGYGYTF.

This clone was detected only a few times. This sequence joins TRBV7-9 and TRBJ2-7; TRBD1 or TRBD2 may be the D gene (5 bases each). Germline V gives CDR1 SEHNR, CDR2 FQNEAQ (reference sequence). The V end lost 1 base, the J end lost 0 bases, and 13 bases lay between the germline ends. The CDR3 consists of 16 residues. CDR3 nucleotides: TGTGCCAGCAGCTTAGATGGGGGACGGGGCTCCTACGAGCAGTACTTC. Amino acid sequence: CASSLDGGRGSYEQYF.